This record concerns one TCR beta chain sequence. Its antigen remains unknown. The source of the sample is a study of shared clonotypes between healthy human individuals. Study conclusions and caveats: Memory subsets generally showed smaller estimated richness than naive subsets did.

The V gene lost 0 bases and the J gene lost 0 bases, with 8 bases spanning the gap. The CDR3 sequence is 15 residues long. Germline CDR1 reads MNHEY; CDR2 reads SVGAGI. Sequenced by immunoSEQ multiplex PCR; TCRdb stores in-frame clones only, minus some. The sample records about 2.2 million clones, just over 90% being singletons. Naive-designated CD8 cells lacked CD45RO, were positively enriched for CCR7, and omitted terminally differentiated effector memory CD45RA+ cells. Material: naive CD8+ T cells from PBMCs. This clonotype was sampled from a man aged 18-30 years in good health. Some clones in this sample may be carry-over from other donors' samples. The chain combines TRBV6-5 with TRBJ1-1; D gene uncertain. The chain's CDR3 is CASSYSANMNTEAFF. The CDR3 DNA reads as TGTGCCAGCAGTTACTCGGCCAACATGAACACTGAAGCTTTCTTT.